A selection of T cell receptor beta chains follows, all from one sample in a study of PD-L1 blockade in urothelial cancer. Only in-frame clones appear in the TCRdb table, and some are missing; sequencing was by immunoSEQ multiplex PCR. The sample holds roughly 100,000 clones, approximately 87% seen once. Here the sequenced sample was PBMCs, taken around atezolizumab (anti-PD-L1) treatment. The receptors come from a man between 65 and 85 years old with urothelial cancer. The CDR3 runs from the conserved cysteine through the conserved F or W. Each record gives: CDR3 DNA, CDR3 protein, J gene, clone size, D gene, V gene. A D gene is named only where the DNA matches it firmly. Clone size is shown for a subset of rows, as once, few, many or a class of expanded clone.

TGTGCCAGCAGTCGACTAGCGGGAGGACCAGAAAGTTGGGATGAGCAGTTCTTC,CASSRLAGGPESWDEQFF,TRBJ2-1,few,TRBD2,TRBV27
TGTGCCAGCACTGCGGGAGGATTTACAGATACGCAGTATTTT,CASTAGGFTDTQYF,TRBJ2-3,.,TRBD2,TRBV5-6
TGTGCCAGCAGCGTAGCGGGGGGGCTAACAGATACGCAGTATTTT,CASSVAGGLTDTQYF,TRBJ2-3,.,TRBD2,TRBV9
TGCGCCAGCAGCTCAGATACTAGCGGGGGCGAGCAGTACTTC,CASSSDTSGGEQYF,TRBJ2-7,.,TRBD2,TRBV5-1
TGTGCCAGCAGCTCCATTCGGGGGAAGGCCGGGGAGCTGTTTTTT,CASSSIRGKAGELFF,TRBJ2-2,.,.,TRBV7-6
TGTGCCAGCAGTTTATCGGGTCAGCCCCAGCATTTT,CASSLSGQPQHF,TRBJ1-5,.,.,TRBV28
TGTGCCAGTAGTAGCGGGGTCCAAGAGACCCAGTACTTC,CASSSGVQETQYF,TRBJ2-5,.,TRBD2,TRBV7-9
TGTGCCAGCTCACCACAGGGACAGAGCCGTCTTAATGAAAAACTGTTTTTT,CASSPQGQSRLNEKLFF,TRBJ1-4,.,TRBD1,TRBV18
TGTGCCAGCACCGTTACAACGAACACTGAAGCTTTCTTT,CASTVTTNTEAFF,TRBJ1-1,.,.,TRBV6-1
TGTGCCAGCAGTGACGAAGGGAGTTACGAGCAGTACTTC,CASSDEGSYEQYF,TRBJ2-7,.,.,TRBV6-4
TGTGCCAGCAGGCCCGGGACAGGGGGCTCCGGGGAGCTGTTTTTT,CASRPGTGGSGELFF,TRBJ2-2,.,TRBD1,TRBV6-6
TGTGCCAGCAGCAAGGGACTAGCGGGAGCCTACAATGAGCAGTTCTTC,CASSKGLAGAYNEQFF,TRBJ2-1,.,TRBD2,TRBV5-8
TGTGCCAGCAGCCCAACTAGCGACCACACAGATACGCAGTATTTT,CASSPTSDHTDTQYF,TRBJ2-3,.,TRBD2,TRBV7-9
TGTGCCAGCAGCTTCGGCGGGGGGGCCGGGAATGAGCAGTTCTTC,CASSFGGGAGNEQFF,TRBJ2-1,.,TRBD2,TRBV5-5
TGCGCCAGCAGCCAGGGGAGGCCAAATACGCAGTATTTT,CASSQGRPNTQYF,TRBJ2-3,.,.,TRBV4-3
TGTGCCAGCACCGAAATCCAGGGGGACTCACCCCTCCACTTT,CASTEIQGDSPLHF,TRBJ1-6,.,TRBD1,TRBV18
TGTGCCAGCAGCCCAGGGCAGCTTCAGCCCCAGCATTTT,CASSPGQLQPQHF,TRBJ1-5,.,.,TRBV7-8
TGTGCCAGCACCCTAAACACTGAAGCTTTCTTT,CASTLNTEAFF,TRBJ1-1,.,.,TRBV25-1
TGTGCCAGCAGCTTCAACAGGGGAGGCGGCTATGGCTACACCTTC,CASSFNRGGGYGYTF,TRBJ1-2,few,TRBD1,TRBV7-8
TGTGCCATCGTGGACAGGCAGGTTGGTGCTTTCTTT,CAIVDRQVGAFF,TRBJ1-1,.,TRBD1,TRBV6-4
TGCGCCAGCACCTCGACTAGCGGGAGTGCTACCGGGGAGCTGTTTTTT,CASTSTSGSATGELFF,TRBJ2-2,.,TRBD2,TRBV5-1
TGTGCCAGCAGCAAGGGACTAGCGAGGTCCATAGAGACCCAGTACTTC,CASSKGLARSIETQYF,TRBJ2-5,.,TRBD2,TRBV7-2
TGCGCCAGCAGTGGCGGTAGCTCCTACAATGAGCAGTTCTTC,CASSGGSSYNEQFF,TRBJ2-1,.,.,TRBV10-1
TGTGCCAGCAGCCCGCTAAGAGACAGCACAGCCAAAAACATTCAGTACTTC,CASSPLRDSTAKNIQYF,TRBJ2-4,.,.,TRBV5-6
TGTGCCAGCAGTACTTACACGGGTACGCAGTATTTT,CASSTYTGTQYF,TRBJ2-3,.,.,TRBV6-6
TGTGCCAGCAGCATACCGGGACAGGGTCAGGATGGCTACACCTTC,CASSIPGQGQDGYTF,TRBJ1-2,.,TRBD1,TRBV5-4
TGTGCCAGCAGCGCCACCAGGGGTTACGAGCAGTACTTC,CASSATRGYEQYF,TRBJ2-7,.,.,TRBV7-8
TGTGCCAGCAGCACGGTGGACGGGAAGAGCCTTGGAAACACCATATATTTT,CASSTVDGKSLGNTIYF,TRBJ1-3,.,.,TRBV7-9
TGCGCCAGCAGCTTCGAACAGGGGGCCGCAGATACGCAGTATTTT,CASSFEQGAADTQYF,TRBJ2-3,once,TRBD1,TRBV5-1
TGCGCCAGCAGCACAATAGCGGGAGTCACCTACGAGCAGTACTTC,CASSTIAGVTYEQYF,TRBJ2-7,few,TRBD2,TRBV5-1
TGTGCCAGCACCCCCGGCGCGGCGACGGCTAATGAAAAACTGTTTTTT,CASTPGAATANEKLFF,TRBJ1-4,.,.,TRBV9
TGTGCCAGCAGCCCGCCGGGTTCGGGAAACACCATATATTTT,CASSPPGSGNTIYF,TRBJ1-3,.,.,TRBV25-1
TGTGCCAGCAGTTTAGAGAGCATGAACACTGAAGCTTTCTTT,CASSLESMNTEAFF,TRBJ1-1,.,.,TRBV7-8
TGTGCCAGCAGCCCATCTACCGTAGAGTTGGTCAATGAGCAGTTCTTC,CASSPSTVELVNEQFF,TRBJ2-1,.,.,TRBV5-4
TGTGCCAGCAGTCAGGGATCTAACTATGGCTACACCTTC,CASSQGSNYGYTF,TRBJ1-2,.,.,TRBV6-5
TGTGCCAGCAGCCTCACTGGAGTTACCCTGGAGACCCAGTACTTC,CASSLTGVTLETQYF,TRBJ2-5,.,.,TRBV11-2
TGTGCCAGCACGGAGGGCAATCAGCCCCAGCATTTT,CASTEGNQPQHF,TRBJ1-5,.,.,TRBV7-9
TGTGCCAGCACCGAAGGGAGCGGGAGACACAATGAGCAGTTCTTC,CASTEGSGRHNEQFF,TRBJ2-1,.,TRBD2,TRBV2
TGTGCCAGCAGTTTAGGGGACACTCAGCCCCAGCATTTT,CASSLGDTQPQHF,TRBJ1-5,.,.,TRBV27
TGTGCCAGCAGCGTAGGTAACAGCCCTAACTATGGCTACACCTTC,CASSVGNSPNYGYTF,TRBJ1-2,few,.,TRBV9
TGTGCCAGCAGTGAGAAGGTAGCGGGGGCACTATCCTACGAGCAGTACTTC,CASSEKVAGALSYEQYF,TRBJ2-7,.,TRBD2,TRBV6-1
TGTGCCAGCAGTAATACAGGGGGCGCGGGTGAAAAACTGTTTTTT,CASSNTGGAGEKLFF,TRBJ1-4,once,TRBD1,TRBV6-6
TGTGCTAGTGGTTTGCAGGGGGCGTCCTACAATGAGCAGTTCTTC,CASGLQGASYNEQFF,TRBJ2-1,once,TRBD1,TRBV12-5
TGTGCCAGCCAGAATTCAGAGGGGGAATACAGGAGCACAGATACGCAGTATTTT,CASQNSEGEYRSTDTQYF,TRBJ2-3,once,.,TRBV5-8
TGTGCCAGCAGCTCTGGGGGCCTATATCAAGAGACCCAGTACTTC,CASSSGGLYQETQYF,TRBJ2-5,.,.,TRBV7-2
TGCGCCAGCAGCCAGATGGGACAGGGGGGGTCTAATGAAAAACTGTTTTTT,CASSQMGQGGSNEKLFF,TRBJ1-4,.,TRBD1,TRBV4-1
TGTGCCATCAGTGAGTTCGACAGGGGAAATTCACCCCTCCACTTT,CAISEFDRGNSPLHF,TRBJ1-6,.,TRBD1,TRBV10-3
TGTGCCTGGAGTCTACCCGGGACAGCTGATGACTTC,CAWSLPGTADDF,TRBJ1-2,.,TRBD1,TRBV30
TGTGCCAGTAGTATCGCCATGGGGAGAGGAGGCTCCTACGAGCAGTACTTC,CASSIAMGRGGSYEQYF,TRBJ2-7,.,.,TRBV19
TGTGCCAGCAGCTTTACCGGGACTAGCACAGATACGCAGTATTTT,CASSFTGTSTDTQYF,TRBJ2-3,.,.,TRBV5-5
TGTGCCAGCAGCGTAGGACTAGCGGGGCCCTACACGAACACCGGGGAGCTGTTTTTT,CASSVGLAGPYTNTGELFF,TRBJ2-2,.,TRBD2,TRBV9
TGTGCCAGCAGCTTATGGCCAGGGAGGGAGGACTTT,CASSLWPGREDF,TRBJ1-5,.,.,TRBV5-6
TGTGCCACCAGCAGACCTCTTAGCGGGAGGGAGGGAGAGACCCAGTACTTC,CATSRPLSGREGETQYF,TRBJ2-5,.,TRBD2,TRBV15
TGTGCCAGCACCAATCCAGGACAGGGTGGAAACACCATATATTTT,CASTNPGQGGNTIYF,TRBJ1-3,.,TRBD1,TRBV25-1
TGTGCCAGTAGTAGACGGGACAGGGGGAATGAGCAGTTCTTC,CASSRRDRGNEQFF,TRBJ2-1,.,TRBD1,TRBV19
TGTGCCAGTCTCTCGACAGGGGCGAACACCGGGGAGCTGTTTTTT,CASLSTGANTGELFF,TRBJ2-2,.,TRBD1,TRBV19
TGTGCCAGCAGCCATCAGTACACTGAAGCTTTCTTT,CASSHQYTEAFF,TRBJ1-1,.,.,TRBV7-9
TGTGCCAGCAGCGAATGGGGGGGGCCAAATACGCAGTATTTT,CASSEWGGPNTQYF,TRBJ2-3,once,.,TRBV9
TGTGCCAGTACCCCTGACAGGGAAGAGCCTGAAGCTTTCTTT,CASTPDREEPEAFF,TRBJ1-1,.,TRBD1,TRBV19
TGTGCCAGTAGTATAGAGTCTAGCGGCCACGAGCAGTACTTC,CASSIESSGHEQYF,TRBJ2-7,.,TRBD2,TRBV19